This T cell receptor (beta chain) emerged from a study of blood T cell repertoires in COVID-19. Study details: Researchers got acute and convalescent COVID-19 samples from the United States, Italy and Spain.

The CDR3 is made up of 16 amino acids. Trimming removed 0 bases at V and 3 bases at J, with 14 bases between. CDR1 is LGHNA, CDR2 YSLEER, per germline. The sample holds one count of this clone. TCRdb keeps only in-frame clones here, not all; method: immunoSEQ multiplex PCR. The sample lists 60,000 or so clones, 65% to 90% occurring once. The source of this sequence is a human donor in a cohort sampled during active COVID-19. The sequenced material came from peripheral blood. This chain joins TRBV4-3 and TRBJ1-1; no definite D call. The DNA for the CDR3 is TGCGCCAGCAGCCAAGATCCGGGGAAAGTTTACACTGAAGCTTTCTTT. Translating it yields CASSQDPGKVYTEAFF.